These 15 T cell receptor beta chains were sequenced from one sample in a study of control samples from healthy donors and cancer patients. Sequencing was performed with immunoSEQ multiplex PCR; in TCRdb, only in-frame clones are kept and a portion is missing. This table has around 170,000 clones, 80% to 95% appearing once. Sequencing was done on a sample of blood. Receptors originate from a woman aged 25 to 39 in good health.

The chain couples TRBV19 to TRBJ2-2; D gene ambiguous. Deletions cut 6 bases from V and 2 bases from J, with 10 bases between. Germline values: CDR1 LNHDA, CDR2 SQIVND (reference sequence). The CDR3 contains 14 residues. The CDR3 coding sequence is TGTGCCAGTAGCCGAAACCTAAACACCGGGGAGCTGTTTTTT. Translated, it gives CASSRNLNTGELFF.

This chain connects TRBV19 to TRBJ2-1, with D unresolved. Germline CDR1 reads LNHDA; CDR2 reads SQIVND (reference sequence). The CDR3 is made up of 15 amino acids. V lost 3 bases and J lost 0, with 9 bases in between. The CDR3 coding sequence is TGTGCCAGTAGTATCCAAGGACCCTCCTACAATGAGCAGTTCTTC. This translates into CASSIQGPSYNEQFF. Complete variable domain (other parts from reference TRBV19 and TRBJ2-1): DGGITQSPKYLFRKEGQNVTLSCEQNLNHDAMYWYRQDPGQGLRLIYYSQIVNDFQKGDIAEGYSVSREKKESFPLTVTSAQKNPTAFYLCASSIQGPSYNEQFFGPGTRLTVL.

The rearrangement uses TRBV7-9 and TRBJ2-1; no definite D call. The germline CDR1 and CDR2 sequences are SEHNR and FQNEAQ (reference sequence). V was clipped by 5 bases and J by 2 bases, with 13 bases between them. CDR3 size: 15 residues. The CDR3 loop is CASSPSTVTYNEQFF. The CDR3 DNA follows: TGTGCCAGCAGCCCCTCAACTGTCACCTACAATGAGCAGTTCTTC.

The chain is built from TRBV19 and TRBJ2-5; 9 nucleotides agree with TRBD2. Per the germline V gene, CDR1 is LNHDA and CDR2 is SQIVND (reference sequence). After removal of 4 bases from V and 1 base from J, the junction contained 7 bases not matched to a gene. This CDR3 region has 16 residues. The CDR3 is CASSSYSGGTQETQYF. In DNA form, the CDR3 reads TGTGCCAGTAGTAGCTATAGCGGGGGAACCCAAGAGACCCAGTACTTC.

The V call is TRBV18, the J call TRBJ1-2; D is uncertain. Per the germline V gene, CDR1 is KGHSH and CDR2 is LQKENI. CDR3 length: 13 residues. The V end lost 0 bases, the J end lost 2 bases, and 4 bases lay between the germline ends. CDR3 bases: TGTGCCAGCTCACCACCCGAGAACTATGGCTACACCTTC. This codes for CASSPPENYGYTF. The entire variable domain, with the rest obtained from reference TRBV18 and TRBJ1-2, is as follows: NAGVMQNPRHLVRRRGQEARLRCSPMKGHSHVYWYRQLPEEGLKFMVYLQKENIIDESGMPKERFSAEFPKEGPSILRIQQVVRGDSAAYFCASSPPENYGYTFGSGTRLTVV.

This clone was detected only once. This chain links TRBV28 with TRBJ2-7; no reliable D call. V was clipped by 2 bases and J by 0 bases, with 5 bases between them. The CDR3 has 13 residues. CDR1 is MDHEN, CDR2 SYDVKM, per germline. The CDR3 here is CASSLQNSYEQYF. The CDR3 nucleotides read TGTGCCAGCAGTTTACAGAACTCCTACGAGCAGTACTTC.

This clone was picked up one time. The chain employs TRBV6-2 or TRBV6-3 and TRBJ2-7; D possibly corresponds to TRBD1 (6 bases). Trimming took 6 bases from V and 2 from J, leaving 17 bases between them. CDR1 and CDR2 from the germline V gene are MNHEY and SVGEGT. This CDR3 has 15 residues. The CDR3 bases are TGTGCCAGCAGCCTAGGGGGTTCCCCAACCTACGAGCAGTACTTC. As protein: CASSLGGSPTYEQYF.

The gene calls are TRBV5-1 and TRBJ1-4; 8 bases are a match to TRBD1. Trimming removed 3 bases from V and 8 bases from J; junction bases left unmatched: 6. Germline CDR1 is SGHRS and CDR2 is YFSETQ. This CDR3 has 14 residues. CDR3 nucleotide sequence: TGCGCCAGCAGCTCGGACAGGGACACGGAAAAACTGTTTTTT. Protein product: CASSSDRDTEKLFF.

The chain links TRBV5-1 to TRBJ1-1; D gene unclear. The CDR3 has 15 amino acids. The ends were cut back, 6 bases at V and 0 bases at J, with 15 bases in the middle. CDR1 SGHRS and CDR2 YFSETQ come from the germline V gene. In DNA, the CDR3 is TGCGCCAGCAACCCCCGCGCCGGAGTGAACACTGAAGCTTTCTTT. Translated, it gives CASNPRAGVNTEAFF. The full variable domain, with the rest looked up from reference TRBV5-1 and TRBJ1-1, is KAGVTQTPRYLIKTRGQQVTLSCSPISGHRSVSWYQQTPGQGLQFLFEYFSETQRNKGNFPGRFSGRQFSNSRSEMNVSTLELGDSALYLCASNPRAGVNTEAFFGQGTRLTVV.

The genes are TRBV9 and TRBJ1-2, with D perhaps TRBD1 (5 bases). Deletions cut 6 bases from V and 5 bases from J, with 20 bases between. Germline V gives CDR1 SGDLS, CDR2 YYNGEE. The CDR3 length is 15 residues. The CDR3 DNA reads TGTGCCAGCACCGAAAGTGGGGGGGAAGGGTATGGCTACACCTTC. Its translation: CASTESGGEGYGYTF.

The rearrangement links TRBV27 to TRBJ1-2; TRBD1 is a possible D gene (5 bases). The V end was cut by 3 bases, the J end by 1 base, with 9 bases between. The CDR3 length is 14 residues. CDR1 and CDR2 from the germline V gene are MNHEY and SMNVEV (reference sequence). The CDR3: CASSFQGGNYGYTF. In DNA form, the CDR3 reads TGTGCCAGCAGTTTCCAGGGTGGTAACTATGGCTACACCTTC.

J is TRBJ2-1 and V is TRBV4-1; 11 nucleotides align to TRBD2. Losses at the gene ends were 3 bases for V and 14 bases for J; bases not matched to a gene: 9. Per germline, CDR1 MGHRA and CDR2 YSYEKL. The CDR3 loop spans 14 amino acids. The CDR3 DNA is TGCGCCAGCAGCCATACGACTAGCGGGAATAATAAGTTCTTC. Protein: CASSHTTSGNNKFF.

Here the CDR3 reads CAIKEQSFSEQYF. CDR3 coding DNA: TGTGCCATCAAGGAGCAGTCCTTCTCCGAGCAGTACTTC. The rearrangement links TRBV10-3 to TRBJ2-7; D call uncertain. Germline-derived CDR1 and CDR2 are ENHRY and SYGVKD. The V end was cut by 7 bases, the J end by 6 bases, with 16 bases between. This CDR3 comprises 13 residues.

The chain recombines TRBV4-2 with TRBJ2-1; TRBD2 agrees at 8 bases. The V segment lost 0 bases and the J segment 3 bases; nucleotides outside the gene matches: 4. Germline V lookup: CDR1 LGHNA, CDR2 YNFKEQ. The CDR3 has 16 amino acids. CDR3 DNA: TGTGCCAGCAGCCAAGAGACTAGCGAAATCTACAATGAGCAGTTCTTC. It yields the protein CASSQETSEIYNEQFF.

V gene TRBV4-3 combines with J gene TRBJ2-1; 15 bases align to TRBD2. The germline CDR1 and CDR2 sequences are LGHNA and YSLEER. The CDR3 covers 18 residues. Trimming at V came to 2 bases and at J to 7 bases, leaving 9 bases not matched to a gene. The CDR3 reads CASSQNGLAGGPYNEQFF. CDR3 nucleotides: TGCGCCAGCAGCCAAAACGGACTAGCGGGAGGGCCTTATAATGAGCAGTTCTTC.